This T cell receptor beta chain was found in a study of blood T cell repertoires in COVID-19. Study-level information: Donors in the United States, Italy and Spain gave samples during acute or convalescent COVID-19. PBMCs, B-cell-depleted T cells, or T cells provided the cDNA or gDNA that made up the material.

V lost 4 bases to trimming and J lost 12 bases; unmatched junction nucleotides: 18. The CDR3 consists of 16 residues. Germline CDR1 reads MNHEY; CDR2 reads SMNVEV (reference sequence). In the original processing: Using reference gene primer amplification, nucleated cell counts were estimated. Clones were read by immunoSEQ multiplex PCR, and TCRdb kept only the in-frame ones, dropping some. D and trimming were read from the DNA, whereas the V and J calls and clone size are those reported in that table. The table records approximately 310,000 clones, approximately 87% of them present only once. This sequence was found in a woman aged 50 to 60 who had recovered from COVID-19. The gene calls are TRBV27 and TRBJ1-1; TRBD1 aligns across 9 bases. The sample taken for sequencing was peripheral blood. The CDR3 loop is CASSSGQGIGRYISFF. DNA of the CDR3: TGTGCCAGCAGTTCCGGACAGGGGATCGGGAGGTACATTTCTTTCTTT.